This section outlines one T cell receptor beta chain sequence together with its context. Its antigen is not known. TCRdb keeps only in-frame clones here, not all; method: immunoSEQ multiplex PCR. The sample has around 130,000 clones; 85% to 90% are singletons. It was focal radiation plus CTLA-4 blockade with ipilimumab that patients with chemo-refractory metastatic non-small-cell lung cancer received. Germline lookup yields CDR1 SGHRS and CDR2 YFSETQ. This CDR3 is built from 15 residues. The ends were cut back, 4 bases at V and 0 bases at J, with 11 bases in the middle. The sample originates from a study of radiotherapy plus CTLA-4 blockade in lung cancer. Regarding the study as a whole: Blood-borne expansion of tumor-derived TCR clones followed radiotherapy plus ipilimumab.

Material: peripheral blood, obtained from a patient treated with radiotherapy plus ipilimumab. V is TRBV5-1 and J is TRBJ2-1; possibly TRBD2 for D (5 bases). The sequence was collected from a human donor with non-small cell lung cancer that progressed on radiotherapy plus ipilimumab. This CDR3 is CASSMDGSSYNEQFF. In DNA form, the CDR3 reads TGCGCCAGCAGCATGGATGGGAGCTCCTACAATGAGCAGTTCTTC.